This T cell receptor (beta chain) was sequenced for a study of identical twins. General study findings and limits: Not following the same donors, the study drew its conclusions from cross-sectional statistical analysis. Invariant populations such as MAIT and iNKT cells could partly muddle zero-insertion analyses.

Unique molecular identifiers were present on cDNA, and template switching added a universal primer site. In TCRdb, the 5' RACE reads were re-called with MiXCR into one record per CDR3 protein. This sample has 1.5 million to 2 million distinct CDR3 sequences, with roughly 35% found just once. The germline gives CDR1 DFQATT, CDR2 SNEGSKA (reference sequence). The CDR3 is made up of 17 amino acids. Note on this clonotype: What it binds is not known.

This chain connects TRBV20-1 to TRBJ2-4, with D maybe TRBD1 (6 bases). The closer fit of TRBJ2-7 to the DNA end suggests the J call may be wrong. Sample: cord blood. The receptor was isolated from a newborn girl in good health. CDR3 coding DNA: TGCAGTGCTAGTGGACAAGGGGACACCATAACCAACTACGAGCAGTACTTC. This sequence encodes CSASGQGDTITNYEQYF.